This is a list of T cell receptor beta chains from one sample in a study of blood T cell repertoires in COVID-19. Sequenced by immunoSEQ multiplex PCR; TCRdb stores in-frame clones only, minus some. The sample carries about half a million clones, 70% to 90% recorded once. The material sequenced was peripheral blood. The receptors here all came from a human donor in a cohort sampled during active COVID-19. CDR3s include the opening cysteine and the closing phenylalanine or tryptophan. The D gene is left open where the match is weak. Size tells how often a clone was seen (once, few, many) or the class of an expanded clone, and some rows leave it out.

DNA	CDR3	J	length	D	V	size
TGTGCCAGCCGGTCGACGGGAGGGCCGTACGAGCAGTACTTC	CASRSTGGPYEQYF	TRBJ2-7	14	TRBD2	TRBV27	once
TGTGCCAGCAGTGGCGGGACAGGCCCCTACGAGCAGTACTTC	CASSGGTGPYEQYF	TRBJ2-7	14	TRBD1	TRBV2	-
TGCGCCAGCAGTCAATCTTCTGACAGGTCCAGGGCGGATTCACCCCTCCACTTT	CASSQSSDRSRADSPLHF	TRBJ1-6	18	-	TRBV23-1	-
TGCAGCGTTGAATGGCAGCGCACCGGGGAGCTGTTTTTT	CSVEWQRTGELFF	TRBJ2-2	13	-	TRBV29-1	-
TGTGCCAGCAGCTTGGGACTAGGGTTTAGCACAGATACGCAGTATTTT	CASSLGLGFSTDTQYF	TRBJ2-3	16	-	TRBV5-6	-
TGTGCCAGCAGCTCCCTATCCGCAACTAATGAAAAACTGTTTTTT	CASSSLSATNEKLFF	TRBJ1-4	15	-	TRBV6-5	-
TGTGCCAGCAGTTGGGACAGGGGTTCCTACGAGCAGTACTTC	CASSWDRGSYEQYF	TRBJ2-7	14	TRBD1	TRBV2	-
TGCAGCGCCGATGAAAAACTGTTTTTT	CSADEKLFF	TRBJ1-4	9	-	TRBV29-1	-
TGTGCCAGCAGCTGGACAGGGCAGGATGAAAAACTGTTTTTT	CASSWTGQDEKLFF	TRBJ1-4	14	TRBD1	TRBV5-4	few
TGTGCCAGCAGCGTAGAACACACTGGAAACACCATATATTTT	CASSVEHTGNTIYF	TRBJ1-3	14	-	TRBV9	-
TGTGCCCTGGAGGAGAGTCAAGCTAACTATGGCTACACCTTC	CALEESQANYGYTF	TRBJ1-2	14	-	TRBV30	-
TGTGCCAGTGGACAGGGAAGAGGCTACACCTTC	CASGQGRGYTF	TRBJ1-2	11	TRBD1	TRBV2	-
TGTGCCAGCAGTTACGAACCTCGAGCTCTCTACGAGCAGTACTTC	CASSYEPRALYEQYF	TRBJ2-7	15	-	TRBV6-5	-
TGTGCCAGCAGCCAAGAAACCGATGACAGCTCCTACGAGCAGTACTTC	CASSQETDDSSYEQYF	TRBJ2-7	16	-	TRBV4-2	-
TGTGCCAGCCCTCGGAGCACAGGGTTCACCGACGAGCAGTACTTC	CASPRSTGFTDEQYF	TRBJ2-7	15	-	TRBV28	-
TGTGCCAGCAGCCAGGATCGAGCGGGGAATGAAAAACTGTTTTTT	CASSQDRAGNEKLFF	TRBJ1-4	15	-	TRBV14	-
TGTGCCAGCACCCCGTTCCGGGACAGCTTCACGGAGGGTTCACCCCTCCACTTT	CASTPFRDSFTEGSPLHF	TRBJ1-6	18	TRBD1	TRBV27	-
TGCAGCGTTTGGGTACAGGGAGTTAACACTGAAGCTTTCTTT	CSVWVQGVNTEAFF	TRBJ1-1	14	-	TRBV29-1	-
TGTGCCAGCAGCTATCGACAGGGGGCTCAGCCCCAGCATTTT	CASSYRQGAQPQHF	TRBJ1-5	14	TRBD1	TRBV7-2	-
TGTGCCAGCTCACCACTGGCTGACAGCTCCACCGGGGAGCTGTTTTTT	CASSPLADSSTGELFF	TRBJ2-2	16	-	TRBV18	-
TGTGCCAGTACCGACCTCGGGGTAATTAACAATCAGCCCCAGCATTTT	CASTDLGVINNQPQHF	TRBJ1-5	16	-	TRBV19	-
TGTGCCAGCAGTTACTTCCTAGACAGGGACACTGAAGCTTTCTTT	CASSYFLDRDTEAFF	TRBJ1-1	15	TRBD1	TRBV6-5	-
TGCGCCAGCAGTGGAGTCCGAGAGGGGACCCAGTACTTC	CASSGVREGTQYF	TRBJ2-5	13	-	TRBV10-1	-
TGTGCCAGCAGCCCTACGACAGGCTGGAATCAGCCCCAGCATTTT	CASSPTTGWNQPQHF	TRBJ1-5	15	-	TRBV7-2	-
TGTGCCAGCAGCTTGGCCGGAGTCGGAGGGACTGAAGCTTTCTTT	CASSLAGVGGTEAFF	TRBJ1-1	15	-	TRBV5-6	-
TGTGCCTGTAGGGACAGGGGGCTTGAGCAGTACTTC	CACRDRGLEQYF	TRBJ2-7	12	TRBD1	TRBV30	-
TGCAGCGTACTTCCTAGACCCACAGATACGCAGTATTTT	CSVLPRPTDTQYF	TRBJ2-3	13	-	TRBV29-1	-
TGTGCCAGCAGAGGTCAGGGCAGCTTGAACACTGAAGCTTTCTTT	CASRGQGSLNTEAFF	TRBJ1-1	15	-	TRBV6-5	-
TGCAGCGTTGAAGAAATACAGGGTTTTGGCTACACCTTC	CSVEEIQGFGYTF	TRBJ1-2	13	-	TRBV29-1	-
TGTGCCAGCAGCCACGACAGGGGCAATTCACCCCTCCACTTT	CASSHDRGNSPLHF	TRBJ1-6	14	TRBD1	TRBV3-1/TRBV3-2	-
TGTGCCAGCAGCTTAGTAGGCGGGAGAGCCTCCTACGAGCAGTACTTC	CASSLVGGRASYEQYF	TRBJ2-7	16	TRBD2	TRBV7-2	-
TGTGCCAGCAGTGCAGGCTTTAGCAATCAGCCCCAGCATTTT	CASSAGFSNQPQHF	TRBJ1-5	14	-	TRBV27	once
TGTGCCAGCAGTGAAATATCCGGGACTCATGGCTACACCTTC	CASSEISGTHGYTF	TRBJ1-2	14	-	TRBV2	-
TGCGCCAGCACCCGGGGACTAGCGGGATTTTACGAGCAGTACTTC	CASTRGLAGFYEQYF	TRBJ2-7	15	TRBD2	TRBV5-1	-
TGTGCCAGCAGTTCCTTCCACACCGGGGAGCTGTTTTTT	CASSSFHTGELFF	TRBJ2-2	13	-	TRBV28	-
TGTGCCAGCAGCCCTGGGAGTTCTGGGGCCAACGTCCTGACTTTC	CASSPGSSGANVLTF	TRBJ2-6	15	-	TRBV5-6	-
TGTGCCAGCAGTGACTGGGCAGGGGGAAAGTATGGCTACACCTTC	CASSDWAGGKYGYTF	TRBJ1-2	15	TRBD1	TRBV6-4	once
TGCGCCAGCAGCACCGAAAGGGGTCCCTACGAGCAGTACTTC	CASSTERGPYEQYF	TRBJ2-7	14	-	TRBV5-1	-
TGTGCCAGCAGGCCGCCGGGACTAGCAGGCAATGAGCAGTTCTTC	CASRPPGLAGNEQFF	TRBJ2-1	15	TRBD2	TRBV7-3	-
TGTGCCAGCAGCAGGGAACCCCACTATGGCTACACCTTC	CASSREPHYGYTF	TRBJ1-2	13	-	TRBV6-5	-
TGCGCCAGCAGCTGGGGCGCGGGGGCGACTGAAGCTTTCTTT	CASSWGAGATEAFF	TRBJ1-1	14	-	TRBV5-1	-
TGTGCCAGCAGTGAAGTTGGGGGGAGGGAAGCTTTCTTT	CASSEVGGREAFF	TRBJ1-1	13	-	TRBV6-1	-
TGCGCCAGCAGCTTGGGGACAACCGGGGAGCTGTTTTTT	CASSLGTTGELFF	TRBJ2-2	13	-	TRBV5-1	-
TGTGCCAGCAGCGGGGGGCGCCCCTACGAGCAGTACTTC	CASSGGRPYEQYF	TRBJ2-7	13	-	TRBV27	-
TGTGCCAGCAGCCCCCCGACAGGGAAAGGCTACACCTTC	CASSPPTGKGYTF	TRBJ1-2	13	TRBD1	TRBV6-5	few
TGTGCCAGTACCCGGAGCAGGGGTGCAAATCAGCCCCAGCATTTT	CASTRSRGANQPQHF	TRBJ1-5	15	-	TRBV19	-
TGTGCCAGCAGCTTACGGGGGGGACAGCCTGAAAATTCACCCCTCCACTTT	CASSLRGGQPENSPLHF	TRBJ1-6	17	TRBD1	TRBV7-9	-
TGTGCCAGCCGCCCGATTGACAGTGCCTACGAGCAGTACTTC	CASRPIDSAYEQYF	TRBJ2-7	14	-	TRBV6-2/TRBV6-3	-
TGTGCCAGTAGTATCAACAGGGAGAGAGCGGGAGGAACGGACGAGCAGTACTTC	CASSINRERAGGTDEQYF	TRBJ2-7	18	TRBD2	TRBV19	-
TGTGCCAGCTCACCCCCCCCAGGGACAGGTTTAAATGAGCAGTTCTTC	CASSPPPGTGLNEQFF	TRBJ2-1	16	TRBD1	TRBV28	-
TGTGCCAGCAGCGTGGAGGGTGATCCGAATGAAAAACTGTTTTTT	CASSVEGDPNEKLFF	TRBJ1-4	15	-	TRBV9	-
TGTGCCAGTAGTCCCCCGGACAGTCCCTATAAGGGCTACACCTTC	CASSPPDSPYKGYTF	TRBJ1-2	15	-	TRBV19	-
TGTGCCAGTAGTATAAGGGGTGGCGCGATCGGGGAGCTGTTTTTT	CASSIRGGAIGELFF	TRBJ2-2	15	-	TRBV19	-
TGTGCCAGCTCACCACCGACGAGGGAGCAGTTCTTC	CASSPPTREQFF	TRBJ2-1	12	-	TRBV18	-
TGTGCCAGCAGCCAAGCGGGGGGATACGGGCACAATGAGCAGTTCTTC	CASSQAGGYGHNEQFF	TRBJ2-1	16	TRBD2	TRBV11-2	-
TGTGCCAGCAGGCCGACAGGGGGCGCTGGGGAGCAGTACTTC	CASRPTGGAGEQYF	TRBJ2-7	14	TRBD1	TRBV6-6	-
TGTGCCAGTAGTATATTGGGCAAAAACTCCTACGAGCAGTACTTC	CASSILGKNSYEQYF	TRBJ2-7	15	-	TRBV19	-